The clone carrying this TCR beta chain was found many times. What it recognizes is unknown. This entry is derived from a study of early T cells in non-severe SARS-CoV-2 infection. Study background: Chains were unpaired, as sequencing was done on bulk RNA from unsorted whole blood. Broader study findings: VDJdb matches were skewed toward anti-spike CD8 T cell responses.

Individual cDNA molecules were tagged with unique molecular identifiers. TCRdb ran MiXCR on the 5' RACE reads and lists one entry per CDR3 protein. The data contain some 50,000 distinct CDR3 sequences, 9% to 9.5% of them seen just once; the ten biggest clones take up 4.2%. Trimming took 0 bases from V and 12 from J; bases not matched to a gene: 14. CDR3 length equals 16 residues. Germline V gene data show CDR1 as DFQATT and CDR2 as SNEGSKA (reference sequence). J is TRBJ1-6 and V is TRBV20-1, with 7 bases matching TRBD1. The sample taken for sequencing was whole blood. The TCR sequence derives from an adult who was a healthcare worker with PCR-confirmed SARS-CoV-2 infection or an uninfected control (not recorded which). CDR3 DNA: TGCAGTGCTAGAGACCCCTCATGGGACAGTGTAATACCCCTCCACTTT. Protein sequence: CSARDPSWDSVIPLHF.